These 25 T cell receptor beta chains were all obtained from the same sample, sequenced in a study of blood T cell repertoires in COVID-19. TCRdb keeps only in-frame clones here, not all; method: immunoSEQ multiplex PCR. The data contain roughly 200,000 clones, about 85% of them singletons. Sequenced: peripheral blood. These receptors all come from a woman aged 25 to 39 with active or convalescent COVID-19.

The genes are TRBV5-1 and TRBJ2-3; 9 nucleotides align to TRBD1. Germline CDR1 reads SGHRS; CDR2 reads YFSETQ. The CDR3 runs 15 residues. V was clipped by 5 bases and J by 2 bases; unmatched bases: 6. This CDR3 reads CASRQGAPPTDTQYF. Here the CDR3 DNA reads TGCGCCAGCAGACAGGGGGCGCCCCCCACAGATACGCAGTATTTT.

V usage is TRBV7-2 and J usage is TRBJ2-7, with 7 bases lining up with TRBD2. In germline, CDR1 is SGHTA, CDR2 FQGNSA. J was trimmed by 2 bases and V by 4 bases; bases with no gene match: 8. This CDR3 comprises 15 residues. CDR3 nucleotides: TGTGCCAGCAGCTCCGCGGGACTACCCGCCTACGAGCAGTACTTC. The encoded protein is CASSSAGLPAYEQYF.

The chain couples TRBV29-1 to TRBJ2-5, with 7 bases aligning to TRBD2. This CDR3 is built from 13 residues. J gave up 3 bases and V 5 bases, and 6 bases lay outside the gene matches. Germline V gene data show CDR1 as SQVTM and CDR2 as ANQGSEA. This CDR3 is CSVRRGREETQYF. The CDR3 DNA follows: TGCAGCGTTCGCCGGGGGAGGGAAGAGACCCAGTACTTC. The full variable domain, in which reference TRBV29-1 and TRBJ2-5 provide the parts outside the CDR3, is SAVISQKPSRDICQRGTSLTIQCQVDSQVTMMFWYRQQPGQSLTLIATANQGSEATYESGFVIDKFPISRPNLTFSTLTVSNMSPEDSSIYLCSVRRGREETQYFGPGTRLLVL.

V gene TRBV19 combines with J gene TRBJ1-4; 9 nucleotides line up with TRBD1. The germline V gene has CDR1 LNHDA and CDR2 SQIVND (reference sequence). The CDR3 spans 13 residues. Unmatched junction bases numbered 4, after V lost 7 bases and J lost 7 bases. In nucleotides, the CDR3 is TGTGCCAGTAAAACAGGGGGCGGTGAAAAACTGTTTTTT. Protein: CASKTGGGEKLFF. Combining the CDR3 with reference TRBV19 and TRBJ1-4 gives the whole variable domain DGGITQSPKYLFRKEGQNVTLSCEQNLNHDAMYWYRQDPGQGLRLIYYSQIVNDFQKGDIAEGYSVSREKKESFPLTVTSAQKNPTAFYLCASKTGGGEKLFFGSGTQLSVL.

This clone was counted once. The chain combines TRBV5-1 with TRBJ2-6, with TRBD2 as a possible D gene (6 bases). With 1 base removed from V and 0 bases from J, the gap between germline ends came to 14 bases. This CDR3 spans 18 amino acids. Looked up from germline, CDR1 is SGHRS and CDR2 is YFSETQ. CDR3 sequence reads: CASSLYSGVGSGANVLTF. CDR3 nucleotide sequence: TGCGCCAGCAGCTTGTATTCGGGAGTTGGCTCTGGGGCCAACGTCCTGACTTTC.

This clone was found a few times. This chain links TRBV14 with TRBJ2-7; 7 bases are a match to TRBD1. With 2 bases clipped from V and 3 bases from J, the junction kept 4 bases outside the gene matches. CDR3 length: 14 residues. Germline CDR1 SGHDN, CDR2 FVKESK. CDR3 nucleotide sequence: TGTGCCAGCAGCCAAACAGGGGTAAACTACGAGCAGTACTTC. Its protein product is CASSQTGVNYEQYF.

This chain uses TRBV5-6 with TRBJ1-5; possible D gene TRBD1, 5 bases. The CDR3 runs to 16 residues. Trimming shortened V by 0 bases and J by 0 bases, and 10 bases separated the two germline ends. In germline, CDR1 is SGHDT, CDR2 YYEEEE. CDR3 loop: CASSLGTPYSNQPQHF. CDR3 DNA: TGTGCCAGCAGCTTGGGGACACCTTATAGCAATCAGCCCCAGCATTTT.

The chain recombines TRBV27 with TRBJ2-7; 8 nucleotides match TRBD2. The V and J ends lost 3 bases and 4 bases, in that order; junction bases with no gene match: 20. This CDR3 comprises 19 residues. Per germline, CDR1 MNHEY and CDR2 SMNVEV (reference sequence). The CDR3 coding sequence is TGTGCCAGCAGTTTGCAACCGTTCCAGACGGACCCGGGAGGGTACGAGCAGTACTTC. Protein sequence: CASSLQPFQTDPGGYEQYF.

This chain connects TRBV19 to TRBJ2-1, with D possibly matching TRBD1 (5 bases). Germline V gene sequence: CDR1 LNHDA, CDR2 SQIVND (reference sequence). The CDR3 is 15 residues long. Between the trimmed V and J ends, which lost 1 base and 11 bases, there was a span of 18 bases. CDR3 DNA: TGTGCCAGTAGTATAGTAGGGCAGGGTACAATGAAGCAGTTCTTC. Encoded protein: CASSIVGQGTMKQFF. The complete variable domain, with remaining parts taken from reference TRBV19 and TRBJ2-1, reads DGGITQSPKYLFRKEGQNVTLSCEQNLNHDAMYWYRQDPGQGLRLIYYSQIVNDFQKGDIAEGYSVSREKKESFPLTVTSAQKNPTAFYLCASSIVGQGTMKQFFGPGTRLTVL.

This chain links TRBV30 with TRBJ1-2; D is possibly TRBD1 (5 bases). CDR3 length: 14 residues. The germline V and J ends were trimmed by 0 bases and 2 bases, with 10 bases remaining between them. Germline V CDR1 and CDR2: GTSNPN, SVGIG (reference sequence). The CDR3 spells CAWSVGGGNYGYTF. DNA of the CDR3: TGTGCCTGGAGTGTCGGGGGGGGGAACTATGGCTACACCTTC.

The chain recombines TRBV19 with TRBJ1-2; TRBD1 aligns across 7 bases. CDR1 is LNHDA, CDR2 SQIVND, per germline (reference sequence). The trim removed 6 bases at V and 6 bases at J, leaving 19 bases unmatched. The CDR3 consists of 17 residues. In DNA, the CDR3 is TGTGCCAGTAGCACCGGGGCGGGGACAGCAATTGGCGATGGCTACACCTTC. Translated, it gives CASSTGAGTAIGDGYTF.

The V and J genes are TRBV29-1 and TRBJ1-1, with D possibly TRBD1 on 5 matching bases. Per the germline V gene, CDR1 is SQVTM and CDR2 is ANQGSEA. The CDR3 spans 12 residues. The V end was cut by 7 bases, the J end by 3 bases, with 12 bases between. The CDR3 protein is CSARGGDTEAFF. CDR3 sequence (DNA): TGCAGCGCGCGGGGAGGGGACACTGAAGCTTTCTTT.

The V gene is TRBV19, the J gene TRBJ1-2; 10 bases are a match to TRBD1. The CDR3 runs to 14 residues. CDR1 is LNHDA and CDR2 is SQIVND in the germline V gene (reference sequence). V gave up 7 bases and J gave up 4 bases; unmatched junction bases: 6. As DNA, the CDR3 is TGTGCCAGTATTGCGGGACAGGGGTCCTATGGCTACACCTTC. It encodes CASIAGQGSYGYTF.

This clone has a single count. J is TRBJ1-4 and V is TRBV3-1 (or the pseudogene TRBV3-2); 8 bases are a match to TRBD1. V trimming: 5 bases; J trimming: 8 bases; junction bases outside the gene matches: 10. This CDR3 region has 15 residues. The germline gives CDR1 LGHDT, CDR2 YNNKEL (reference sequence). The CDR3 region is CASSSSDRGYEKLFF. CDR3 nucleotide sequence: TGTGCCAGCAGCTCTTCTGACAGGGGTTACGAAAAACTGTTTTTT.

The rearrangement uses TRBV4-2 and TRBJ2-5; the match to TRBD1 covers 8 bases. This CDR3 has 15 amino acids. Germline V gene lookup returns CDR1 LGHNA and CDR2 YNFKEQ. Trimming removed 4 bases from V and 4 bases from J; junction bases left unmatched: 8. CDR3: CASSRPGQGGETQYF. CDR3 nucleotide sequence: TGTGCCAGCAGCCGACCCGGACAGGGCGGAGAGACCCAGTACTTC.

This chain uses TRBV28 with TRBJ2-2; TRBD1 aligns across 7 bases. The CDR3 consists of 15 residues. The germline V gene encodes CDR1 MDHEN and CDR2 SYDVKM. V trimming: 6 bases; J trimming: 4 bases; junction bases outside the gene matches: 8. The CDR3 region has the DNA TGTGCCAGCAGACCAACAGGGGTCGGCACCGGGGAGCTGTTTTTT. Its translation: CASRPTGVGTGELFF.

The J gene is TRBJ1-2, the V gene TRBV29-1, with D perhaps matching TRBD1 (6 bases). Trimming shortened V by 5 bases and J by 1 base, and 11 bases separated the two germline ends. CDR3 length: 13 amino acids. From germline, CDR1 is SQVTM and CDR2 ANQGSEA. Here the CDR3 reads CSVRQDFNYGYTF. CDR3 bases: TGCAGCGTTCGACAGGATTTTAACTATGGCTACACCTTC.

The V call is TRBV18, the J call TRBJ2-7; 7 positions match TRBD2. Germline trimming cut 8 bases from V and 4 bases from J; bases unmatched to any gene: 8. The CDR3 consists of 13 residues. Germline values: CDR1 KGHSH, CDR2 LQKENI. The CDR3 sequence: CASVPDSGYEQYF. The CDR3 DNA is TGTGCCAGCGTTCCGGATAGCGGGTACGAGCAGTACTTC. The whole variable domain, filled in from reference TRBV18 and TRBJ2-7, reads NAGVMQNPRHLVRRRGQEARLRCSPMKGHSHVYWYRQLPEEGLKFMVYLQKENIIDESGMPKERFSAEFPKEGPSILRIQQVVRGDSAAYFCASVPDSGYEQYFGPGTRLTVT.

V usage is TRBV11-3 and J usage is TRBJ1-2; TRBD1 matches at 7 bases. Trimming removed 4 bases from V and 2 bases from J; junction bases left unmatched: 7. This CDR3 is 15 amino acids long. In germline, CDR1 is SGHNT, CDR2 YENEEA. The CDR3 sequence is CASSSTLTGNYGYTF. The CDR3 coding sequence is TGTGCCAGCAGCTCCACCTTGACAGGGAACTATGGCTACACCTTC.

This sequence joins TRBV7-9 and TRBJ2-7, with TRBD1 matching over 10 bases. The V segment lost 5 bases and the J segment 10 bases; nucleotides outside the gene matches: 11. The V gene's germline CDR1 is SEHNR and CDR2 FQNEAQ (reference sequence). The CDR3 length is 14 residues. Written as DNA, the CDR3 is TGTGCCAGCAGCCAATGGGACAGGGGCGTTGTACAGTACTTC. It is translated as CASSQWDRGVVQYF.

The chain carries TRBV24-1 and TRBJ1-2; 7 positions match TRBD1. Germline values: CDR1 KGHDR, CDR2 SFDVKD. With V trimmed by 1 base and J by 2 bases, 6 bases remained unmatched. This CDR3 region has 16 residues. The CDR3 DNA is TGTGCCACCAGTGATTTAGGACAACAGGGGAACTATGGCTACACCTTC. It codes for CATSDLGQQGNYGYTF.

The chain carries TRBV2 and TRBJ1-5; 7 nucleotides match TRBD1. The CDR3 loop spans 14 amino acids. From germline, CDR1 is SNHLY and CDR2 FYNNEI. The V gene end was trimmed by 3 bases and the J gene end by 2 bases; junction bases not matched to a gene: 1. The CDR3 region has the DNA TGTGCCAGCAGTGATACAGGGGGCAATCAGCCCCAGCATTTT. It translates to CASSDTGGNQPQHF.

The CDR3 sequence: CASSFQGSALAYGYTF. In nucleotides, the CDR3 is TGTGCCAGCAGCTTTCAGGGGTCAGCCCTCGCCTATGGCTACACCTTC. V usage is TRBV7-9 and J usage is TRBJ1-2; a possible D gene is TRBD1 (6 bases). Between the trimmed V and J ends, which lost 3 bases and 4 bases, there was a span of 18 bases. In germline, CDR1 is SEHNR, CDR2 FQNEAQ (reference sequence). The CDR3 has 16 amino acids.

In its sample, this clone was seen once. This chain connects TRBV7-9 to TRBJ1-4; no clear D gene. Germline CDR1 reads SEHNR; CDR2 reads FQNEAQ (reference sequence). The CDR3 extends over 16 amino acids. V was trimmed by 4 bases and J by 0 bases, leaving 12 bases between them. This CDR3 reads CASSSPGQATNEKLFF. The DNA for the CDR3 is TGTGCCAGCAGCTCCCCTGGCCAAGCAACTAATGAAAAACTGTTTTTT.

This clone showed up just once. The chain combines TRBV5-4 with TRBJ1-4; the D gene is possibly TRBD1 (6 bases). The V and J ends lost 0 bases and 8 bases respectively, with 14 bases between them. This CDR3 has 15 amino acids. Germline-derived CDR1 and CDR2 are SGHNT and YYREEE (reference sequence). CDR3 in DNA: TGTGCCAGCAGCTTGGCCCCGGGAAGGGGGGAAAAACTGTTTTTT. Translated, it gives CASSLAPGRGEKLFF.